This is a list of T cell receptor beta chains from one sample in a study of molecular identifiers for immune sequencing clone quantification. TCRdb processed the PCR reads anew with MiXCR; each CDR3 protein has one entry. Here the sample spans about 640,000 distinct CDR3 sequences, 15% to 20% being singletons. The sample comprised naive CD8+ T cells from blood, with Jurkat cell RNA spiked in. The receptors stem from a human donor in good health. Some libraries in this study had Jurkat cell RNA spiked in. CDR3s include the opening cysteine and the closing phenylalanine or tryptophan. Each record gives: D gene, V gene, clone size, J gene, CDR3 protein, CDR3 DNA. The D gene is left open where the match is weak. The size of a clone is reported for some rows only, either as once, few or many, or as a class for expanded clones.

-,TRBV5-1,many,TRBJ2-3,CASSLEFSSTDTQYF,TGCGCCAGCAGCTTGGAGTTCTCGTCCACAGATACGCAGTATTTT
-,TRBV20-1,few,TRBJ2-7,CSARYSFSYEQYF,TGCAGTGCTAGATACAGCTTTTCCTACGAGCAGTACTTC
TRBD1,TRBV4-3,many,TRBJ2-1,CASSQGTGRENEQFF,TGCGCCAGCAGCCAAGGGACAGGGCGGGAAAATGAGCAGTTCTTC
TRBD2,TRBV4-3,-,TRBJ2-1,CASSRTSGKYNEQFF,TGCGCCAGCAGTAGGACTAGCGGAAAATACAATGAGCAGTTCTTC
-,TRBV7-9,many,TRBJ2-2,CASSSPLYTGELFF,TGTGCCAGCAGCTCCCCCCTGTACACCGGGGAGCTGTTTTTT
-,TRBV14,many,TRBJ1-2,CASSQTYGYTF,TGTGCCAGCAGCCAAACCTATGGCTACACCTTC
TRBD2,TRBV25-1,few,TRBJ2-3,CASSGGGAPTDTQYF,TGTGCCAGCAGCGGGGGGGGCGCTCCCACAGATACGCAGTATTTT
-,TRBV7-9,many,TRBJ2-3,CASTPPGTLTDTQYF,TGTGCCAGCACCCCTCCCGGGACTTTAACAGATACGCAGTATTTT
TRBD1,TRBV6-5,few,TRBJ2-1,CASSSGTDVYNEQFF,TGTGCCAGCAGCTCCGGGACAGACGTATACAATGAGCAGTTCTTC
TRBD2,TRBV30,medium-sized,TRBJ2-7,CACCGAGDSYEQYF,TGTGCCTGTTGCGGGGCGGGAGATTCCTACGAGCAGTACTTC
-,TRBV4-1,-,TRBJ2-7,CASSQRLENYEQYF,TGCGCCAGCAGCCAACGACTGGAGAACTACGAGCAGTACTTC
-,TRBV5-6,few,TRBJ2-3,CASSLDGGLDTDTQYF,TGTGCCAGCAGCTTGGACGGGGGTCTAGACACAGATACGCAGTATTTT
TRBD1,TRBV5-6,many,TRBJ1-1,CASSLVGTGENTEAFF,TGTGCCAGCAGCTTGGTAGGGACAGGGGAGAACACTGAAGCTTTCTTT
TRBD1,TRBV11-2,many,TRBJ2-7,CASTTWTGGSYEQYF,TGTGCCAGCACCACTTGGACAGGGGGTTCCTACGAGCAGTACTTC
-,TRBV27,many,TRBJ2-7,CASSSKAGSHEQYF,TGTGCCAGCAGCTCAAAGGCAGGGTCCCACGAGCAGTACTTC
-,TRBV20-1,-,TRBJ2-1,CGARNPDGPIYNEQFF,TGCGGTGCTCGTAATCCGGACGGGCCCATCTACAATGAGCAGTTCTTC
-,TRBV24-1,many,TRBJ2-3,CATSDSPGQPSTDTQYF,TGTGCCACCAGTGATTCCCCGGGGCAGCCTAGCACAGATACGCAGTATTTT
-,TRBV12-3/TRBV12-4,-,TRBJ2-3,CASSFVIEGTTDTQYF,TGTGCCAGCAGTTTCGTTATTGAGGGGACCACAGATACGCAGTATTTT
TRBD1,TRBV10-3,many,TRBJ2-6,CAISGGGDRAISVLTF,TGTGCCATCAGTGGAGGGGGGGACAGGGCCATTAGCGTCCTGACTTTC
-,TRBV27,many,TRBJ2-4,CASSLSSKNIQYF,TGTGCCAGCAGTTTATCTTCCAAAAACATTCAGTACTTC
-,TRBV27,-,TRBJ1-2,CASSLSPRGYGYTF,TGTGCCAGCAGTTTATCCCCCAGGGGCTATGGCTACACCTTC
-,TRBV5-6,many,TRBJ1-5,CASSLMDNQPQHF,TGTGCCAGCAGCTTGATGGACAATCAGCCCCAGCATTTT
TRBD1,TRBV28,many,TRBJ2-2,CASSLFMMRQGLQTELFF,TGTGCCAGCAGTTTATTTATGATGAGACAGGGGCTTCAAACGGAGCTGTTTTTT
-,TRBV6-5,many,TRBJ2-3,CASSYSIQDYHQPSTDTQYF,TGTGCCAGCAGTTACTCGATTCAGGACTACCATCAACCTAGCACAGATACGCAGTATTTT
-,TRBV20-1,many,TRBJ1-5,CSAVTSQDSNQPQHF,TGCAGTGCTGTTACAAGTCAAGATAGCAATCAGCCCCAGCATTTT
-,TRBV14,many,TRBJ2-3,CASSQTGYGTDTQYF,TGTGCCAGCAGCCAAACAGGGTATGGCACAGATACGCAGTATTTT
-,TRBV30,many,TRBJ1-1,CAWSVGQNTEAFF,TGTGCCTGGAGTGTTGGCCAGAACACTGAAGCTTTCTTT
-,TRBV2,-,TRBJ1-6,CASSEASRTSSTDSCNSPLHF,TGTGCCAGCAGTGAAGCAAGCAGGACGAGCAGCACAGACTCCTGTAATTCACCCCTCCACTTT
-,TRBV27,many,TRBJ1-6,CASSLFPGNSPLHF,TGTGCCAGCAGTTTGTTTCCGGGCAATTCACCCCTCCACTTT
TRBD1,TRBV27,many,TRBJ1-4,CASSSGQGNEKLFF,TGTGCCAGCAGCTCGGGACAGGGCAATGAAAAACTGTTTTTT
TRBD2,TRBV28,few,TRBJ2-1,CASSPRTQFLVAGTANNEQFF,TGTGCCAGCAGTCCCAGAACCCAGTTTTTAGTAGCGGGAACAGCAAACAATGAGCAGTTCTTC
-,TRBV7-7,few,TRBJ2-2,CASSPFGANANTGELFF,TGTGCTAGCAGCCCATTTGGGGCAAACGCGAACACCGGGGAGCTGTTTTTT
TRBD2,TRBV20-1,few,TRBJ2-1,CSARATSGGASNEQFF,TGCAGTGCTAGAGCAACTAGCGGGGGGGCCTCGAATGAGCAGTTCTTC
-,TRBV7-2,-,TRBJ1-5,CASSPVRGGQPQHF,TGTGCCAGCAGCCCCGTGAGGGGAGGACAGCCCCAGCATTTT
-,TRBV5-1,many,TRBJ2-5,CASTTGRGGQETQYF,TGCGCCAGCACCACGGGTAGGGGCGGACAAGAGACCCAGTACTTC
-,TRBV4-1,-,TRBJ2-5,CASSQGIHRGPETQYF,TGCGCCAGCAGCCAAGGCATCCATCGGGGTCCAGAGACCCAGTACTTC
-,TRBV28,many,TRBJ2-7,CASSLNSRHPYEQYF,TGTGCCAGCAGTTTAAACAGCCGTCACCCGTACGAGCAGTACTTC
-,TRBV12-3/TRBV12-4,many,TRBJ1-6,CASTPLGWVNSPLHF,TGTGCCAGCACACCGCTAGGATGGGTCAATTCACCCCTCCACTTT
TRBD2,TRBV6-2/TRBV6-3,few,TRBJ2-5,CASSYLGLVGAETQYF,TGTGCCAGCAGCTACCTCGGACTAGTGGGTGCGGAGACCCAGTACTTC
-,TRBV30,-,TRBJ1-6,CAWNAGQGMNSPLHF,TGTGCCTGGAACGCCGGGCAGGGGATGAATTCACCCCTCCACTTT
-,TRBV4-2,-,TRBJ2-7,CASSPTGMGTYEQYF,TGTGCCAGCAGCCCGACCGGGATGGGGACCTACGAGCAGTACTTC
-,TRBV5-1,many,TRBJ2-1,CASSFNNEQFF,TGCGCCAGCAGCTTCAACAATGAGCAGTTCTTC
-,TRBV27,many,TRBJ2-2,CASRVSGTGELFF,TGTGCCAGCAGAGTTTCCGGAACCGGGGAGCTGTTTTTT
-,TRBV3-1,-,TRBJ1-2,CASSQGRKTYYNYGYTF,TGTGCCAGCAGCCAAGGACGGAAGACATACTATAACTATGGCTACACCTTC
-,TRBV7-3,few,TRBJ1-1,CASSLFYLDSMNTEAFF,TGTGCCAGCAGCTTATTTTACTTGGATAGCATGAACACTGAAGCTTTCTTT
TRBD1,TRBV4-3,many,TRBJ2-3,CASSQLPWAGGRDTQYF,TGCGCCAGCAGCCAACTTCCCTGGGCAGGGGGTCGAGATACGCAGTATTTT
-,TRBV4-3,many,TRBJ2-7,CASSQEPEIRSYEQYF,TGCGCCAGCAGCCAAGAACCGGAGATTCGCTCCTACGAGCAGTACTTC
TRBD1,TRBV29-1,many,TRBJ2-7,CSVEGTGKEGEQYF,TGCAGCGTTGAAGGGACAGGGAAGGAGGGCGAGCAGTACTTC
-,TRBV10-3,many,TRBJ2-7,CAISDSSYEQYF,TGTGCCATCAGTGATTCCTCCTACGAGCAGTACTTC
-,TRBV28,many,TRBJ2-7,CASSLPPGAIDEQYF,TGTGCCAGCAGTTTACCTCCGGGGGCTATCGACGAGCAGTACTTC
-,TRBV7-2,many,TRBJ2-3,CASSANVRASTDTQYF,TGTGCCAGCAGCGCAAATGTGCGGGCTTCAACAGATACGCAGTATTTT
TRBD1,TRBV27,many,TRBJ1-1,CASRRTGNEAFF,TGTGCCAGCAGAAGGACAGGTAATGAAGCTTTCTTT
-,TRBV6-2/TRBV6-3,few,TRBJ2-7,CASSYSRAGTYEQYF,TGTGCCAGCAGTTACTCGAGGGCGGGAACCTACGAGCAGTACTTC
-,TRBV27,few,TRBJ2-2,CASQPGPTPTGELFF,TGTGCCAGCCAACCGGGACCGACGCCGACCGGGGAGCTGTTTTTT
-,TRBV6-4,-,TRBJ2-1,CASSDSGLGNEQFF,TGTGCCAGCAGTGACTCGGGGCTGGGCAATGAGCAGTTCTTC
-,TRBV9,-,TRBJ2-7,CASSARDGGYGQYF,TGTGCCAGCAGCGCCAGGGACGGGGGCTACGGGCAGTACTTC
TRBD1,TRBV5-5,many,TRBJ1-5,CASSWGTGSNQPQHF,TGTGCCAGCAGCTGGGGGACAGGGAGCAATCAGCCCCAGCATTTT
TRBD2,TRBV7-2,many,TRBJ2-7,CASSPTSSGAYEQYF,TGTGCCAGCAGCCCGACCTCTAGCGGAGCCTACGAGCAGTACTTC
-,TRBV10-3,-,TRBJ2-6,CAISEGAPSGANVLTF,TGTGCCATCAGTGAGGGGGCGCCCTCTGGGGCCAACGTCCTGACTTTC